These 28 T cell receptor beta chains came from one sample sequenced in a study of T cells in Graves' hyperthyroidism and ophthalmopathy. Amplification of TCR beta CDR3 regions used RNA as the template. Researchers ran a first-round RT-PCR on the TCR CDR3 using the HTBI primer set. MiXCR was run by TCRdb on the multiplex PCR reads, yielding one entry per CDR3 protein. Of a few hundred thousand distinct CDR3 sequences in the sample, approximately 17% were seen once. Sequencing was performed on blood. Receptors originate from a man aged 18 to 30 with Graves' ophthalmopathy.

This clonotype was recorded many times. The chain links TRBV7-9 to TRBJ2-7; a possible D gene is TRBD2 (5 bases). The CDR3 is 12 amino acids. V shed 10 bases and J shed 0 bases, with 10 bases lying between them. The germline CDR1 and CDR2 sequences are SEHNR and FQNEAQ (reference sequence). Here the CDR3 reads CAILRDSYEQYF. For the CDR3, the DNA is TGTGCCATCCTCCGGGACTCCTACGAGCAGTACTTC.

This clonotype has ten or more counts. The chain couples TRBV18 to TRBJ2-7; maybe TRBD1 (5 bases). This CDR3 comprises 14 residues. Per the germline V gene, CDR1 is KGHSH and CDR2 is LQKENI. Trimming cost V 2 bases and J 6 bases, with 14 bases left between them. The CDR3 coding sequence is TGTGCCAGCTCACCAGGGCAGGGTTTAGGCGAGCAGTACTTC. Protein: CASSPGQGLGEQYF.

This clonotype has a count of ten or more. The CDR3 spells CASSYGSYGYTF. The CDR3 DNA reads TGTGCCAGCAGTTACGGCAGCTATGGCTACACCTTC. The J gene is TRBJ1-2, the V gene TRBV6-2 or TRBV6-3; D not resolved. Germline V gives CDR1 MNHEY, CDR2 SVGEGT. V gave up 2 bases and J gave up 4 bases, with 5 bases separating them. The CDR3 runs to 12 residues.

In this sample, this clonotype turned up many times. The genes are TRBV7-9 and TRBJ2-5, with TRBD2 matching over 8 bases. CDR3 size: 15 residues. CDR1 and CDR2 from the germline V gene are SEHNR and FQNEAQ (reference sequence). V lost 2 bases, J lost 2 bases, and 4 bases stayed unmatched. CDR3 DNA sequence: TGTGCCAGCAGCTTACGGGAGGGGCAGCAAGAGACCCAGTACTTC. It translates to CASSLREGQQETQYF. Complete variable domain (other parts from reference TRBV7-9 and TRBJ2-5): DTGVSQNPRHKITKRGQNVTFRCDPISEHNRLYWYRQTLGQGPEFLTYFQNEAQLEKSRLLSDRFSAERPKGSFSTLEIQRTEQGDSAMYLCASSLREGQQETQYFGPGTRLLVL.

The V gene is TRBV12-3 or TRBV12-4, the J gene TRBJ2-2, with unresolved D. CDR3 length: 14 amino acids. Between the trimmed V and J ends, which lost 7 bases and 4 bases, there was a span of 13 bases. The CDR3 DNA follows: TGTGCCAGCACTCCCGTCGGGTTCACCGGGGAGCTGTTTTTT. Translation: CASTPVGFTGELFF.

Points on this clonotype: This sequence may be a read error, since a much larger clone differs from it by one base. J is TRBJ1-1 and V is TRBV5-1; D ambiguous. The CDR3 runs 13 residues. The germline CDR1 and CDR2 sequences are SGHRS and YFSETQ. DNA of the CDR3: TGCGCCAGCAGCTTGCTCAAGAACACTGAAGTTTTCTTT. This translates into CASSLLKNTEVFF. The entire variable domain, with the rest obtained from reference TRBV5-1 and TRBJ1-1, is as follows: KAGVTQTPRYLIKTRGQQVTLSCSPISGHRSVSWYQQTPGQGLQFLFEYFSETQRNKGNFPGRFSGRQFSNSRSEMNVSTLELGDSALYLCASSLLKNTEVFFGQGTRLTVV.

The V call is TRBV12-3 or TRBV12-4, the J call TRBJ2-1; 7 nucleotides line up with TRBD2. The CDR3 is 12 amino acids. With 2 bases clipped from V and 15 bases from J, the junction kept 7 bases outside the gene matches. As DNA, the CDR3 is TGTGCCAGCAGTTTAAGCCCCAGCGGGACGTTCTTC. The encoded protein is CASSLSPSGTFF.

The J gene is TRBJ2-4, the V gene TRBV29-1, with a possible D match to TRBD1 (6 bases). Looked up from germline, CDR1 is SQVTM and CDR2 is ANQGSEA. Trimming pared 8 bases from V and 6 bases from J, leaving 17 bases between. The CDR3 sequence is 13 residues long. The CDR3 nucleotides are TGCAGCACTTCCCAGGGGACACTAAACATTCAGTACTTC. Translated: CSTSQGTLNIQYF.

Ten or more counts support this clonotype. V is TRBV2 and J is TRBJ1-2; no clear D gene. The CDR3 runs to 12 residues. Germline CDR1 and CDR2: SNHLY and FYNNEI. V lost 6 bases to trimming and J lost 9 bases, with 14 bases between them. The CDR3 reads CASRGSPTSYTF. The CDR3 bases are TGTGCCAGCAGAGGATCCCCAACGAGCTACACCTTC.

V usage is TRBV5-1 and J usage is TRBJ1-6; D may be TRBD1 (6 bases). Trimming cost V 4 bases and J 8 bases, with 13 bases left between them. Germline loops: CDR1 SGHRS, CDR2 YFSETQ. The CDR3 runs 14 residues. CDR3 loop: CASSVSGDDSPLHF. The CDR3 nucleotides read TGCGCCAGCAGCGTGTCAGGGGACGATTCACCCCTCCACTTT.

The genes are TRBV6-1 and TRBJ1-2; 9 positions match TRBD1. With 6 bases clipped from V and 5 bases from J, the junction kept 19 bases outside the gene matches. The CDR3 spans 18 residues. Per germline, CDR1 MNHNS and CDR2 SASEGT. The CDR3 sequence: CASRTMTGQGGIGYGYTF. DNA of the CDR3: TGTGCCAGCAGAACAATGACGGGACAGGGAGGAATAGGGTATGGCTACACCTTC.

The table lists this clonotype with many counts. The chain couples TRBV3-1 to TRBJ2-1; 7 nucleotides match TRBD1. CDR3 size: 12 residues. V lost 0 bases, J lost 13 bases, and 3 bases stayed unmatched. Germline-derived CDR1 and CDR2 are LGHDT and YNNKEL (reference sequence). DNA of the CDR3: TGTGCCAGCAGCCAAGATAGGGGGCGACAGTTCTTC. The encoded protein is CASSQDRGRQFF.

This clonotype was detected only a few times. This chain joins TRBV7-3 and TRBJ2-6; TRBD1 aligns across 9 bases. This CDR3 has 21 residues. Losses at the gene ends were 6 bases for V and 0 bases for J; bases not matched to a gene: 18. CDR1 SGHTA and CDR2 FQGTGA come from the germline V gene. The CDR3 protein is CASSQKVVGTGTFSGANVLTF. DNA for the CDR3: TGTGCCAGCAGTCAGAAGGTAGTCGGGACAGGGACTTTCTCTGGGGCCAACGTCCTGACTTTC.

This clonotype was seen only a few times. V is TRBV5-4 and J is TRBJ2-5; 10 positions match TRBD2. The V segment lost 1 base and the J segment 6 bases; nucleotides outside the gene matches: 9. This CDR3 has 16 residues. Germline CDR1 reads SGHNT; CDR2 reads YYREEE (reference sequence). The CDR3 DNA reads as TGTGCCAGCAGCTTGCCGAGCGGGGGGGCGAGAAAGACCCAGTACTTC. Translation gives CASSLPSGGARKTQYF.

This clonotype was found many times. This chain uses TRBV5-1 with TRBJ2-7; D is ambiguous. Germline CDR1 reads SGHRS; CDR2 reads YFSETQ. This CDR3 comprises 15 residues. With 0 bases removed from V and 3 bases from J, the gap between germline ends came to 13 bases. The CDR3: CASSLVAGRVYEQYF. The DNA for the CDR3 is TGCGCCAGCAGCTTGGTGGCAGGTAGGGTCTACGAGCAGTACTTC.

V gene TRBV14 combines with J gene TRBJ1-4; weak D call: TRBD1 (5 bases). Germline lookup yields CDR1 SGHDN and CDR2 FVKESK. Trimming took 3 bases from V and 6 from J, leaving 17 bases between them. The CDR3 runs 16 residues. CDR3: CASSHLPGRGDEKLFF. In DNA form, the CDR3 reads TGTGCCAGCAGCCATCTTCCGGGACGGGGAGATGAAAAACTGTTTTTT.

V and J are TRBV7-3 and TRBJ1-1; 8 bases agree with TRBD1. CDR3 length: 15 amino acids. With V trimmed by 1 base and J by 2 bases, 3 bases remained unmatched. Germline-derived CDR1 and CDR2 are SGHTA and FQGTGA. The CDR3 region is CASSLMGQVNTEAFF. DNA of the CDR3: TGTGCCAGCAGCTTAATGGGACAGGTAAACACTGAAGCTTTCTTT.

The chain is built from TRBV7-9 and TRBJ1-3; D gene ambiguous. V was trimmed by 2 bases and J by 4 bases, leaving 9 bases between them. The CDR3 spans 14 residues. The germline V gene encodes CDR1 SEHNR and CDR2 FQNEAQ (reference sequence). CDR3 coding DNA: TGTGCCAGCAGCTTAAGGGCGGACGGAAACACCATATATTTT. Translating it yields CASSLRADGNTIYF.

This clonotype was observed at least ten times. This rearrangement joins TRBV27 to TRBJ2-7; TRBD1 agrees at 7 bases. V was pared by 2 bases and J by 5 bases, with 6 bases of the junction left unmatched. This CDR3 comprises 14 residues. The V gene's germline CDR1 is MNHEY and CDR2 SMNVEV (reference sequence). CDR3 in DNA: TGTGCCAGCAGTTTACGGGACAGTTCTAACGAGCAGTACTTC. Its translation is CASSLRDSSNEQYF.

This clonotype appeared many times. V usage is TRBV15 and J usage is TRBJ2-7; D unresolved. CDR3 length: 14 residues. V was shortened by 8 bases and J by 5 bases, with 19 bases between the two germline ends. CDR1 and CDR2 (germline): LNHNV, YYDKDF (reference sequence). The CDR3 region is CATLDAAARDEQYF. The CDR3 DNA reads TGTGCCACCCTCGACGCGGCAGCTCGCGACGAGCAGTACTTC.

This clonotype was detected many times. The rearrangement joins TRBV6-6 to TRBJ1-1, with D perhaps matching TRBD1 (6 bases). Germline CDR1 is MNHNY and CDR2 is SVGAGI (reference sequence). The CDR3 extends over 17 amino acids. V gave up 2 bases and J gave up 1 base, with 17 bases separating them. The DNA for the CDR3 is TGTGCCAGCAGTTACCCATTGGGGGACAAGGGGAACACTGAAGCTTTCTTT. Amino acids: CASSYPLGDKGNTEAFF.

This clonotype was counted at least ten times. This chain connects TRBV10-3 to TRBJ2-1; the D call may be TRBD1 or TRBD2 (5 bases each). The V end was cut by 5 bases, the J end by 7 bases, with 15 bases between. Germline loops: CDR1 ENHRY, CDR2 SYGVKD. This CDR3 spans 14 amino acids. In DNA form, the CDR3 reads TGTGCCATCAGTTCCGGTCTAGCAGGGAATGAGCAGTTCTTC. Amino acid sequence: CAISSGLAGNEQFF.

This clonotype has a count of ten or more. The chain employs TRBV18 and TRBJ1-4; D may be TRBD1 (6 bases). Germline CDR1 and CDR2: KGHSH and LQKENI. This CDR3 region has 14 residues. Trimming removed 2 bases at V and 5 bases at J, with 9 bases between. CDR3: CASSPRTENEKLFF. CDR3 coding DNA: TGTGCCAGCTCACCAAGGACAGAGAATGAAAAACTGTTTTTT.

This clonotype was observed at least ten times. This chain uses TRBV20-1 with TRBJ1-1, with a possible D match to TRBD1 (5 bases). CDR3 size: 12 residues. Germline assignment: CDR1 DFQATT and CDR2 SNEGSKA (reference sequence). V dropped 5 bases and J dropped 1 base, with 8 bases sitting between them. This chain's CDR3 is CSAHGTNTEAFF. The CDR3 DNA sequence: TGCAGTGCTCACGGGACGAACACTGAAGCTTTCTTT.

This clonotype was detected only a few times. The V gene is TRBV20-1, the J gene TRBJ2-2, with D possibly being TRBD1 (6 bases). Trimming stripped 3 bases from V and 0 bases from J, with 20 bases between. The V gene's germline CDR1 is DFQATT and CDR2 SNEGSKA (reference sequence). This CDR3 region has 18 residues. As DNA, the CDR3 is TGCAGTGCTAGCCCCTCAGGGGCCCCGTTCGCGAACACCGGGGAGCTGTTTTTT. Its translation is CSASPSGAPFANTGELFF.

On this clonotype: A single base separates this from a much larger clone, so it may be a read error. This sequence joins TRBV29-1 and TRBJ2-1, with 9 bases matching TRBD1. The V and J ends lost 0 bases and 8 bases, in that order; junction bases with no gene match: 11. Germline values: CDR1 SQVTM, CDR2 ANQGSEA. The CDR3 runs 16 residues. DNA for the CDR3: TGCAGCGTTGAAGAGGACGGGACAGGGCGATACGATGAGCAGTTCTTC. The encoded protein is CSVEEDGTGRYDEQFF.

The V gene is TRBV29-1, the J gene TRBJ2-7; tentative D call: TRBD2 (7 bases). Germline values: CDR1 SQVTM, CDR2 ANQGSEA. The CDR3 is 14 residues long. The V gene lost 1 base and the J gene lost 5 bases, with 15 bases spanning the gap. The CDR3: CSVEVRGGGDEQYF. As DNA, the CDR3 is TGCAGCGTTGAAGTGAGAGGGGGGGGCGACGAGCAGTACTTC.

CDR3: CASSYRTDGYNEQFF. The DNA for the CDR3 is TGCGCCAGCAGCTACCGGACAGACGGCTACAATGAGCAGTTCTTC. J is TRBJ2-1 and V is TRBV5-1; possibly TRBD1 for D (6 bases). Trimming cost V 3 bases and J 3 bases, with 13 bases left between them. The CDR3 extends over 15 amino acids. CDR1 is SGHRS, CDR2 YFSETQ, per germline.